This T cell receptor (beta chain) stems from a study of shared clonotypes between healthy human individuals. Turning to the study itself: Three CD4 naive, three CD4 memory, two CD8 naive and one CD8 memory plate were used per donor.

Replicate PCRs for sorted subsets used 200 ng DNA; this equaled 33,000 or so T cell genomes. Clones were read by immunoSEQ multiplex PCR, and TCRdb kept only the in-frame ones, dropping some. The table has approximately 1.1 million clones, more than 75% seen once. A CD45RA-negative memory subset and a CD45RA+ naive subset were separated from the CD4+ cells. Only a few counts were recorded for this clone. Germline CDR1 and CDR2: SGHRS and YFSETQ. With 2 bases removed from V and 4 bases from J, the gap between germline ends came to 16 bases. CDR3 size: 15 residues. This chain joins TRBV5-1 and TRBJ2-7; the D gene is possibly TRBD1 (5 bases). The sample comprised memory CD4+ T cells from PBMCs. Indicated subset: CD45RA-negative fraction. The TCR sequence derives from a man aged 18 to 29 in good health. Some clones in this sample may be carry-over from other donors' samples. DNA for the CDR3: TGCGCCAGCAGCTTAACAGGTTTGGGGAATTACGAGCAGTACTTC. Amino acids: CASSLTGLGNYEQYF.